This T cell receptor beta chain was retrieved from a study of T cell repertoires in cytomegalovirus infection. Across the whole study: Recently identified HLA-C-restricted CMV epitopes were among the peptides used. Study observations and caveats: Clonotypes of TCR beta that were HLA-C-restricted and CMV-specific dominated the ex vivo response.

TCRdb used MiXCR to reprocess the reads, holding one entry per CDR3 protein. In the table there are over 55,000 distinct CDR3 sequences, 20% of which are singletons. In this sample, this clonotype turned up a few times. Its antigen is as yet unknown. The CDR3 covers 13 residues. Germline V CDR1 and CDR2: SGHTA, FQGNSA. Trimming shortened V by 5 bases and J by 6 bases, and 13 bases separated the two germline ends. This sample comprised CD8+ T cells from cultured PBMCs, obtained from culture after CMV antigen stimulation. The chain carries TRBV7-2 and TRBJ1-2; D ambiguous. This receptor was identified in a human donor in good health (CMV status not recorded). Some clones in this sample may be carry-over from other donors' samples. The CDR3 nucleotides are TGTGCCAGCAGCCTGAACGGTCCGAATGGCTACACCTTC. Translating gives CASSLNGPNGYTF.